The present TCR beta chain was sequenced within a study of blood T cells in healthy people across ages (dated by TCRdb to about 2015). For context, the study as a whole: In model experiments, template switching captured about one uniquely barcoded TCR beta cDNA molecule for every two T cells. Age-related changes in TCR beta repertoire diversity were measured in the study by deep sequencing normalized with unique cDNA molecular identifiers. Four age groups were formed from the donors: young (average about 17 years), middle-aged (just under 40), aged (over 55) and long-lived (82). To avoid experimental bias, donors of different ages were randomly spread across the sequencing lanes. For two donors (one aged 18 to 30 and one aged 80 or older), the study analyzed two additional independent replicas of 1 million unique cDNA reads from the same blood draw. Broader findings and caveats from the paper: As age increased, observed TCR beta diversity per million T cells dropped in a roughly linear way, and a significant reduction was already evident by age approximately 40. The CMV infection status of donors was not known, potentially confounding age-related changes in expanded clonotypes. There was a strong correlation between observed TCR beta diversity and the percentage of naive T cells measured by flow cytometry. Total diversity estimates from one million sequenced T cells were considered lower bounds and underestimates. Conclusive comparison of naive and antigen-experienced compartments was prevented by the profiling of bulk unsorted PBMCs. Compared with the aged group, the long-lived group had more naive CD4+ T cells, fewer expanded clones and increased TCR diversity, suggesting age selection.

Receptor libraries were prepared by 5' RACE. TCRdb names Illumina HiSeq 2500 as the instrument used. A second PCR of roughly 7 to 11 cycles was run with a J-beta primer mix and a sample-barcoded 5' primer. A unique molecular identifier was introduced onto each TCR beta cDNA molecule by a template-switch 5' adaptor carrying 12 random nucleotides. At least 2.5 million CDR3-containing paired-end reads were obtained from each sample. First-strand cDNA synthesis was performed from all RNA using the Mint cDNA synthesis kit, with priming by a TRBC-specific oligonucleotide. Following uracil-DNA glycosylase treatment, all cDNA underwent a first 18-cycle PCR with the universal primers M1SS and BC2_uni_R. From the authors' description of their analysis: Normalization of each sample was performed by random selection of 1 million high-quality reads, each carrying a distinct molecular identifier. Reads sharing molecular identifiers were discarded rather than binned into consensus sequences. MiTCR, with a Q25 quality threshold and the strictest error-elimination algorithm, was used for CDR3 identification, clonotype clustering and error correction. Lower-bound total TCR beta diversity was estimated with a nonparametric unseen species model using Euler transformation. Through fastp at Q25 and MiXCR, TCRdb rebuilt clones from the public reads, retaining in-frame beta chains. Each record represents a unique CDR3 protein, reported with the most common genes and DNA among its rows. These V and J calls are TCRdb output, not the study's own analysis. In this sample the table shows 1 million or so distinct CDR3 sequences, more than 35% of which occur a single time. The ten largest clones represent approximately 19% of the sample.

Comment on this clonotype: The clone's antigen remains unknown. Possible read error: a much larger clone is one base away.

Inclusive of the bounding cysteine and phenylalanine, the CDR3 is 13 residues long. The kept DNA is CDR3 alone, 39 bases in frame from the first base. In the germline V gene, CDR1 corresponds to SGDLS and CDR2 to YYNGEE. Trimming removed 3 bases from V and 5 bases from J, leaving 10 bases between the germline ends. The approximately 41 donors, aged about 6 to 95 years, were systemically healthy Caucasian individuals from Russia. Each donor gave around 9.5 milliliters of peripheral blood, collected into EDTA-treated Vacutainer tubes. Ficoll-Paque density-gradient centrifugation was used to isolate PBMCs, with at least 6.5 million per sample. Total RNA was extracted from PBMCs with Trizol reagent, with at least 5.5 micrograms obtained per sample. The percentages of naive CD45RAhigh/CD27high T cells were determined by flow cytometry on a PBMC aliquot from every donor.

This clonotype was obtained from a woman aged 60-75 years in good health. Specimen: blood. Rearrangement joined TRBV9 to TRBJ2-3; the D element might be TRBD1 or TRBD2, as each aligns at 5 bases. The CDR3: CASSGGDGDTQYF. The nucleotide sequence is given as TGTGCCAGCAGCGGAGGGGACGGAGATACGCAGTATTTT.